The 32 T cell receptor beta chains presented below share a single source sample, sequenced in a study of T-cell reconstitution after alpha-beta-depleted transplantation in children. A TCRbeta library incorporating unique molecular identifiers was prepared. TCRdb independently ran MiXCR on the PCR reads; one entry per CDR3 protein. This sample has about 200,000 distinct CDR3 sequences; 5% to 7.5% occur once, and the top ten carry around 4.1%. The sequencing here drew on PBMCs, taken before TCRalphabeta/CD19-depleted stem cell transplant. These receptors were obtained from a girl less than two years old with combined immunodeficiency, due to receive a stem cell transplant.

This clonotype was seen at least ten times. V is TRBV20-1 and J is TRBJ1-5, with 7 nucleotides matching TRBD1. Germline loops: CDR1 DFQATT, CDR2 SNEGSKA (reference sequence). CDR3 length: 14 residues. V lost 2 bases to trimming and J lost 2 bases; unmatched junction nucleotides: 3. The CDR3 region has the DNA TGCAGTGCTAGAACGACAGGGCGCAATCAGCCCCAGCATTTT. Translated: CSARTTGRNQPQHF.

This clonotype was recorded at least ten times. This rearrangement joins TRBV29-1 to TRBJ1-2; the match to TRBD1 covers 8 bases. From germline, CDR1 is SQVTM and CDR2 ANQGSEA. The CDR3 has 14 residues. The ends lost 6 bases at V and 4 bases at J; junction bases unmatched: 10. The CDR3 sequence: CSVMTGVGGYGYTF. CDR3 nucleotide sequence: TGCAGCGTGATGACAGGGGTGGGTGGCTATGGCTACACCTTC.

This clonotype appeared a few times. CDR3 nucleotide sequence: TGCGCCAGCAGCTTAGTACAGTACTACGAGCAGTACTTC. This translates into CASSLVQYYEQYF. The J gene is TRBJ2-7, the V gene TRBV5-1; D is ambiguous. The V end was cut by 2 bases, the J end by 3 bases, with 9 bases between. This CDR3 is 13 amino acids long. Germline V gene lookup returns CDR1 SGHRS and CDR2 YFSETQ. Complete variable domain (other parts from reference TRBV5-1 and TRBJ2-7): KAGVTQTPRYLIKTRGQQVTLSCSPISGHRSVSWYQQTPGQGLQFLFEYFSETQRNKGNFPGRFSGRQFSNSRSEMNVSTLELGDSALYLCASSLVQYYEQYFGPGTRLTVT.

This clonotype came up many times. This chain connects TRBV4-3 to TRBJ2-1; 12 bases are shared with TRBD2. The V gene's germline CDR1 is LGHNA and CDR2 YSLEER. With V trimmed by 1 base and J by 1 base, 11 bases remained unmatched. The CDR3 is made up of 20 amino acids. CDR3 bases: TGCGCCAGCAGCCAAGTCTCTCTAGCGGGGGGGCTCAAGTCCTACAATGAGCAGTTCTTC. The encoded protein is CASSQVSLAGGLKSYNEQFF.

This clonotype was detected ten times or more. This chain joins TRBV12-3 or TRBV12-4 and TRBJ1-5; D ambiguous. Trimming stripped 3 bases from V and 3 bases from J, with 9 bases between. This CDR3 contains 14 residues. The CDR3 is CASSFNVYNQPQHF. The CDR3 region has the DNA TGTGCCAGCAGTTTTAACGTATACAATCAGCCCCAGCATTTT.

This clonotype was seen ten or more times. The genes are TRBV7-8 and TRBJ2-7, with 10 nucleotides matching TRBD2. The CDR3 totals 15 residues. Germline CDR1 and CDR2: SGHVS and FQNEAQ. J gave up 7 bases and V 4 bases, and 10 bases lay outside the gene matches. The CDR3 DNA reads TGTGCCAGCAGCTCGGCCGGACTAGCGGCTGGGGAGCAGTACTTC. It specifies CASSSAGLAAGEQYF.

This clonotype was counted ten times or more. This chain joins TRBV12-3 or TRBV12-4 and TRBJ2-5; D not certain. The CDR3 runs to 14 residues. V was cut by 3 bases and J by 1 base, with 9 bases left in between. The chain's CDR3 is CASSFPNSQETQYF. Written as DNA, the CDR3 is TGTGCCAGCAGTTTCCCCAACAGCCAAGAGACCCAGTACTTC.

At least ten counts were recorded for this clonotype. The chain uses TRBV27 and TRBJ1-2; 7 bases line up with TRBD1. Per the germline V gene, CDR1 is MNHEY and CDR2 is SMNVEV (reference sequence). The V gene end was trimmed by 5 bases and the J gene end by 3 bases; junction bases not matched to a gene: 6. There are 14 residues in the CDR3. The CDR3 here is CASSPQGLHYGYTF. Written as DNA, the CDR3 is TGTGCCAGCAGTCCACAGGGGTTGCACTATGGCTACACCTTC.

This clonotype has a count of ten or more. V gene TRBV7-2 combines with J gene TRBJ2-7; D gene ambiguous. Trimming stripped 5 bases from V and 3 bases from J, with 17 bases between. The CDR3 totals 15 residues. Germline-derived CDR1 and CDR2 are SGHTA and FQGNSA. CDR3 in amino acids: CASSPAASSLYEQYF. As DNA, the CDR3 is TGTGCCAGCAGCCCGGCCGCGTCCTCCCTCTACGAGCAGTACTTC.

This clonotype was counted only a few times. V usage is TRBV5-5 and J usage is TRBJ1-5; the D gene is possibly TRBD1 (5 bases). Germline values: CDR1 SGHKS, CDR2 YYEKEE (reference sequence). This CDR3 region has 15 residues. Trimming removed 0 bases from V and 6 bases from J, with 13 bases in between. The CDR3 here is CASSLGQVGGQPQHF. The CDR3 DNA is TGTGCCAGCAGCTTGGGGCAGGTTGGGGGTCAGCCCCAGCATTTT.

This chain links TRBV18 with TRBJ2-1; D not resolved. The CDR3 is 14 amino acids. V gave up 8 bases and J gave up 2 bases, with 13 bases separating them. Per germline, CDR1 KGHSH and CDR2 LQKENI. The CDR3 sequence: CASRPTRTYNEQFF. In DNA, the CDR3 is TGTGCCAGCCGCCCGACCAGAACCTACAATGAGCAGTTCTTC.

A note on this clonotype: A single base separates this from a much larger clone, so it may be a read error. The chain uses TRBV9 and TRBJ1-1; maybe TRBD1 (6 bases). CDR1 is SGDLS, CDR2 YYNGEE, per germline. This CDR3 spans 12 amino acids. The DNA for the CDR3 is TGTGTCAGCAGCCCTAGGGGGACTGAAGCTTTCTTT. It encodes CVSSPRGTEAFF.

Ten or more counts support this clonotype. CDR3 in amino acids: CASSWGQGNNEQFF. DNA for the CDR3: TGTGCCAGCAGTTGGGGACAGGGAAACAATGAGCAGTTCTTC. The chain combines TRBV6-5 with TRBJ2-1; 9 bases line up with TRBD1. The CDR3 contains 14 residues. V lost 4 bases and J lost 5; bases outside the gene matches: 3. Germline values: CDR1 MNHEY, CDR2 SVGAGI.

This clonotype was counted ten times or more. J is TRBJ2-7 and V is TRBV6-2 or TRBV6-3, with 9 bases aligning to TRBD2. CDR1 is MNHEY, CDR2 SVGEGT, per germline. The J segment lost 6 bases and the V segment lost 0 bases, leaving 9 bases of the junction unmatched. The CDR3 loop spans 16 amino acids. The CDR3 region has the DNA TGTGCCAGCAGTTACTCGCGGGGGGGCCCCGTGAGCGAGCAGTACTTC. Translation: CASSYSRGGPVSEQYF.

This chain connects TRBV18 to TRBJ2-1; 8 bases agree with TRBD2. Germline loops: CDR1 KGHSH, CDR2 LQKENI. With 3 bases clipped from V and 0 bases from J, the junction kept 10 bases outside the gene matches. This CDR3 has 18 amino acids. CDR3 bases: TGTGCCAGCTCACCGGGGCCTGCGGGAGGAAGCTCCTACAATGAGCAGTTCTTC. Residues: CASSPGPAGGSSYNEQFF.

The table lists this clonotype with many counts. The CDR3 coding sequence is TGTGCCAGCAGCCCGAGCGGGACTGGCAACAATGAGCAGTTCTTC. Its translation is CASSPSGTGNNEQFF. The chain uses TRBV4-2 and TRBJ2-1; 7 positions match TRBD2. The V segment lost 4 bases and the J segment 5 bases; nucleotides outside the gene matches: 8. Germline V gene lookup returns CDR1 LGHNA and CDR2 YNFKEQ. The length of the CDR3 is 15 residues.

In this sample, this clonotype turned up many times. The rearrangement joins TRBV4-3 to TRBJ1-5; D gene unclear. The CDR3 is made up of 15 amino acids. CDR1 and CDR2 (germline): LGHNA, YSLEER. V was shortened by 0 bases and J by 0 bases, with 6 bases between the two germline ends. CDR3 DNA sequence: TGCGCCAGCAGCCAAGACTCCTATAGCAATCAGCCCCAGCATTTT. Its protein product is CASSQDSYSNQPQHF.

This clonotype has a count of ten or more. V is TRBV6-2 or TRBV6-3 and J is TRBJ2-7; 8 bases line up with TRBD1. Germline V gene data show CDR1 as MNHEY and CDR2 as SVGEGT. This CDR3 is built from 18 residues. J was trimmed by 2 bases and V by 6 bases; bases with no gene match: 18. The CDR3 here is CASSYKTGTGANPYEQYF. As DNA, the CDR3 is TGTGCCAGCAGCTATAAGACCGGGACAGGAGCCAACCCCTACGAGCAGTACTTC.

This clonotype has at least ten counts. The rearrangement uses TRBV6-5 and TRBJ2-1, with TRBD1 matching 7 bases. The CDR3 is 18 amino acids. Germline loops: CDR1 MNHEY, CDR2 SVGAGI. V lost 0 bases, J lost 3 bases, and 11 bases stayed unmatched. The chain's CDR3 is CASSYSRLGQRIYNEQFF. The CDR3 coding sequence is TGTGCCAGCAGTTACTCGAGATTGGGACAGAGAATCTACAATGAGCAGTTCTTC.

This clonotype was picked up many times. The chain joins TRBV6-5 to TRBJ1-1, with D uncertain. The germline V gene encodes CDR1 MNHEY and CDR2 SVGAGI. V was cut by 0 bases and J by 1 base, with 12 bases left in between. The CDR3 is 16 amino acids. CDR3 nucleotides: TGTGCCAGCAGTTACTCGCAAGCTACGGGGAACACTGAAGCTTTCTTT. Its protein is CASSYSQATGNTEAFF.

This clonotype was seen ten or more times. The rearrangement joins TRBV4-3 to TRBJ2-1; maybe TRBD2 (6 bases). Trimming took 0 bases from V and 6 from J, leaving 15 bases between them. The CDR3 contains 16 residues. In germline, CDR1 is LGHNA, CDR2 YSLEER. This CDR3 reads CASSQDAGQGGNEQFF. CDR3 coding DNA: TGCGCCAGCAGCCAAGATGCGGGGCAGGGAGGCAATGAGCAGTTCTTC.

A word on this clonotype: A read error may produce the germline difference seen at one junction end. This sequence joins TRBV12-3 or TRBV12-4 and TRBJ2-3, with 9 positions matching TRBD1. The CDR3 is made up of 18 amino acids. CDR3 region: CACSFWPGQGSFPDTQYF. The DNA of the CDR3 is TGTGCCTGCAGTTTTTGGCCAGGACAGGGGTCTTTTCCAGATACGCAGTATTTT.

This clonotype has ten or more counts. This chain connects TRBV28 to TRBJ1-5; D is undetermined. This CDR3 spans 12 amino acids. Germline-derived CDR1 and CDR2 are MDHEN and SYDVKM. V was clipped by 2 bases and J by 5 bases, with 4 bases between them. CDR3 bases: TGTGCCAGCAGTTTAGTTTATCAGCCCCAGCATTTT. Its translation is CASSLVYQPQHF.

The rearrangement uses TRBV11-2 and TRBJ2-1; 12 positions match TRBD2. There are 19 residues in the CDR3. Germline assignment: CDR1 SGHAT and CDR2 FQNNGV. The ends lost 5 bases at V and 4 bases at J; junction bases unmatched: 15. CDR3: CASSAAPRILAGGYNEQFF. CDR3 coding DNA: TGTGCCAGCAGCGCCGCCCCTAGAATACTAGCGGGGGGTTACAATGAGCAGTTCTTC.

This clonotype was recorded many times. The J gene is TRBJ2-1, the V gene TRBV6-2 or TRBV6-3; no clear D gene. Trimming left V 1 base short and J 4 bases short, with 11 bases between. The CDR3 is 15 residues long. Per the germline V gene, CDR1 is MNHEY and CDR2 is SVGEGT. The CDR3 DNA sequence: TGTGCCAGCAGTTACTTTGCAGGCCCGTACAATGAGCAGTTCTTC. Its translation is CASSYFAGPYNEQFF.

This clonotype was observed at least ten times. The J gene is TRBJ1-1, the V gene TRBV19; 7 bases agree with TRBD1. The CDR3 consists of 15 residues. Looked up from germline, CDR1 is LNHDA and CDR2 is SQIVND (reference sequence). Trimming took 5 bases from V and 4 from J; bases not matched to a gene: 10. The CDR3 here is CASSPRTGYGTEAFF. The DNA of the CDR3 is TGTGCCAGTAGTCCCCGGACAGGTTATGGCACTGAAGCTTTCTTT.

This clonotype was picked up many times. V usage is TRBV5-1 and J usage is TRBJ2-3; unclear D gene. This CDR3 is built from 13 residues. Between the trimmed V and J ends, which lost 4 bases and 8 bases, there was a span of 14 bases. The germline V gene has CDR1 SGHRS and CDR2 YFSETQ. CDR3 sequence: CASSAEDRSTQYF. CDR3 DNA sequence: TGCGCCAGCAGCGCAGAGGACCGCAGTACGCAGTATTTT.

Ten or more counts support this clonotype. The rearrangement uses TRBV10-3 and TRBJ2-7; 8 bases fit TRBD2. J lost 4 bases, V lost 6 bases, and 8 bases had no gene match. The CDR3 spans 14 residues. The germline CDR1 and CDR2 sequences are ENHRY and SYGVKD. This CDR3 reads CAISGRAVLYEQYF. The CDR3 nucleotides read TGTGCCATCAGCGGGAGGGCCGTCCTGTACGAGCAGTACTTC.

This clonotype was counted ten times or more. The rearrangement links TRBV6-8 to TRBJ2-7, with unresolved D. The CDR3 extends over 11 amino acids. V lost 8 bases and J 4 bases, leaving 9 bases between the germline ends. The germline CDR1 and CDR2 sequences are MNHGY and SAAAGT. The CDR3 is CASPQIYEQYF. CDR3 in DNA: TGTGCCAGCCCTCAGATATACGAGCAGTACTTC.

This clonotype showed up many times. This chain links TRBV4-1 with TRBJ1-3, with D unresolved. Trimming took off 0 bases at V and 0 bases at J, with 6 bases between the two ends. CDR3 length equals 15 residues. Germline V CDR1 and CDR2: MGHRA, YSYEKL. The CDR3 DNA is TGCGCCAGCAGCCAAGATCCAAGCTCTGGAAACACCATATATTTT. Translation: CASSQDPSSGNTIYF.

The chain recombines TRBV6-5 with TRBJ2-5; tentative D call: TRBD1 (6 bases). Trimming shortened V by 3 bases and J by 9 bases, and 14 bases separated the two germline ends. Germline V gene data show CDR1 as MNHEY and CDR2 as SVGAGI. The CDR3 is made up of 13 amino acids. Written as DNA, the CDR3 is TGTGCCAGCAGTTATCCGGGACATAGAGCCCAGTACTTC. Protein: CASSYPGHRAQYF.

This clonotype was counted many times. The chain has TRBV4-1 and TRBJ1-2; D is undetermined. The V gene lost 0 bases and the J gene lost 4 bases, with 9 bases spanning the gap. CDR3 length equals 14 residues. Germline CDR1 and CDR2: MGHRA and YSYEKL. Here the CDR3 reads CASSQEEGFYGYTF. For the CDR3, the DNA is TGCGCCAGCAGCCAAGAAGAGGGCTTCTATGGCTACACCTTC.